A single sample gave rise to the 23 T cell receptor beta chains below, sequenced in a study of glioma-infiltrating T cells (dated by TCRdb to the mid-2010s). TCRdb records Illumina MiSeq as the sequencer. The iRepertoire nested amplicon-rescue multiplex PCR (arm-PCR) platform was used to amplify TCR alpha and beta CDR3 regions from RNA. TCRdb reran the public reads through fastp at Q25 and MiXCR, keeping productive beta chains. Identical CDR3 protein sequences are pooled into one entry, listed with their most common genes and DNA. Recorded for this sample are approximately 140,000 distinct CDR3 sequences; 24% of them occurred a single time. Jointly, the top ten make up 25% to 30% of the sample. Sequences were obtained from glioma tissue, nonneoplastic brain tissue, or PBMCs (not recorded which). The receptors come from a human donor with low-grade glioma or glioblastoma, undergoing nonglioma brain surgery, or in good health (not recorded which).

The V call is TRBV19, the J call TRBJ2-3; the D is unclear. The CDR3 totals 16 residues. Trimming removed 3 bases at V and 0 bases at J, with 13 bases between. Germline lookup yields CDR1 LNHDA and CDR2 SQIVND (reference sequence). CDR3 in DNA: TGTGCCAGTAGTATCGCCGGCCAGAGTAGCACAGATACGCAGTATTTT. As protein: CASSIAGQSSTDTQYF.

The sample holds a few counts of this clonotype. The rearrangement links TRBV6-2 or TRBV6-3 to TRBJ2-1; 11 bases are shared with TRBD2. CDR1 and CDR2 from the germline V gene are MNHEY and SVGEGT. Losses at the gene ends were 6 bases for V and 2 bases for J; bases not matched to a gene: 6. The CDR3 loop spans 16 amino acids. The DNA for the CDR3 is TGTGCCAGCAGCTGGGGACTAGCGGACCCCTACAATGAGCAGTTCTTC. Translating gives CASSWGLADPYNEQFF.

This clonotype has a single count. V usage is TRBV7-8 and J usage is TRBJ1-1; TRBD1 matches at 10 bases. The CDR3 loop spans 15 amino acids. With 1 base clipped from V and 5 bases from J, the junction kept 4 bases outside the gene matches. The germline V gene encodes CDR1 SGHVS and CDR2 FQNEAQ. CDR3 loop: CASSLGDRGLTEAFF. The DNA for the CDR3 is TGTGCCAGCAGCTTAGGGGACAGGGGTTTAACTGAAGCTTTCTTT.

To note about this clonotype: One junction end does not reproduce the germline sequence, and a read error may be involved. This chain links TRBV28 with TRBJ2-1; TRBD2 agrees at 8 bases. This CDR3 is built from 14 residues. Germline loops: CDR1 MDHEN, CDR2 SYDVKM. This chain's CDR3 is CTSSLAGSYNEQFF. The CDR3 bases are TGTACCAGCAGTTTAGCGGGATCCTACAATGAGCAGTTCTTC.

This rearrangement joins TRBV29-1 to TRBJ1-1; D might be TRBD1 (5 bases). V was pared by 7 bases and J by 1 base, with 16 bases between. Germline CDR1 reads SQVTM; CDR2 reads ANQGSEA. This CDR3 has 14 residues. The CDR3 DNA follows: TGCAGCGCCCGACAGAGGATGGCGAACACTGAAGCTTTCTTT. Its translation is CSARQRMANTEAFF.

As to this clonotype: A much bigger clone sits one base away, suggesting this may be a read error. V usage is TRBV7-3 and J usage is TRBJ1-1; TRBD1 is a possible D gene (6 bases). Germline V CDR1 and CDR2: SGHTA, FQGTGA. The CDR3 totals 13 residues. The DNA of the CDR3 is TGTGCCAGCAGCACAACAGGGAACACTGAAGCTTCCTTT. It encodes CASSTTGNTEASF. The full variable domain, rest sourced from reference TRBV7-3 and TRBJ1-1, is GAGVSQTPSNKVTEKGKYVELRCDPISGHTALYWYRQSLGQGPEFLIYFQGTGAADDSGLPNDRFFAVRPEGSVSTLKIQRTERGDSAVYLCASSTTGNTEASFGQGTRLTVV.

This clonotype appeared a few times. The chain joins TRBV29-1 to TRBJ1-2, with a tentative D call TRBD1 (5 bases). The germline gives CDR1 SQVTM, CDR2 ANQGSEA. CDR3 length: 14 residues. V lost 5 bases and J 3 bases, leaving 16 bases between the germline ends. CDR3 sequence reads: CSVQESRVDYGYTF. CDR3 nucleotide sequence: TGCAGCGTTCAGGAGAGCAGGGTGGACTATGGCTACACCTTC. Full variable domain (outside the CDR3, taken from reference TRBV29-1 and TRBJ1-2): SAVISQKPSRDICQRGTSLTIQCQVDSQVTMMFWYRQQPGQSLTLIATANQGSEATYESGFVIDKFPISRPNLTFSTLTVSNMSPEDSSIYLCSVQESRVDYGYTFGSGTRLTVV.

This clonotype was seen at least ten times. This chain joins TRBV28 and TRBJ2-7, with D possibly being TRBD1 or TRBD2 (5 bases each). The CDR3 is 13 residues long. Per germline, CDR1 MDHEN and CDR2 SYDVKM. Trimming left V 5 bases short and J 4 bases short, with 12 bases between. Written as DNA, the CDR3 is TGTGCCAGCAGTACCGGGGCGTTATACGAGCAGTACGTC. Amino acids: CASSTGALYEQYV.

The gene calls are TRBV3-1 and TRBJ2-5, with D unresolved. In germline, CDR1 is LGHDT, CDR2 YNNKEL (reference sequence). V lost 0 bases and J 5 bases, leaving 10 bases between the germline ends. The CDR3 loop spans 14 amino acids. In nucleotides, the CDR3 is TGTGCCAGCAGCCAAGATCGAACCTGGGAGACCCAGTACTTC. Translation: CASSQDRTWETQYF.

This clonotype has at least ten counts. V usage is TRBV27 and J usage is TRBJ2-2; D is ambiguous. CDR1 and CDR2 from the germline V gene are MNHEY and SMNVEV (reference sequence). This CDR3 is built from 13 residues. Deletions cut 2 bases from V and 0 bases from J, with 1 base between. CDR3 in DNA: TGTGCCAGCAGTTTAGCGAACACCGGGGAGCTGTTTTTT. Its translation is CASSLANTGELFF.

This clonotype has more than one count but fewer than ten. The rearrangement joins TRBV19 to TRBJ1-6, with unresolved D. CDR3 length equals 12 residues. The V end was cut by 3 bases, the J end by 6 bases, with 3 bases between. Germline V gene sequence: CDR1 LNHDA, CDR2 SQIVND (reference sequence). The CDR3 is CASSIGNSPLHF. The DNA of the CDR3 is TGTGCCAGTAGTATTGGTAATTCACCCCTCCACTTT.

The gene calls are TRBV7-2 and TRBJ2-2, with 10 bases lining up with TRBD1. The junction had 5 bases not matched to a gene; V was cut back by 6 bases and J by 4 bases. The germline CDR1 and CDR2 sequences are SGHTA and FQGNSA. This CDR3 contains 15 residues. The CDR3 loop reads CASRRDRGGTGELFF. CDR3 in DNA: TGTGCCAGCAGACGGGACAGGGGCGGCACCGGGGAGCTGTTTTTT.

J is TRBJ1-2 and V is TRBV14; the D gene is possibly TRBD1 (5 bases). This CDR3 has 16 amino acids. CDR1 is SGHDN and CDR2 is FVKESK in the germline V gene. V was cut by 3 bases and J by 2 bases, with 16 bases left in between. The CDR3, as DNA: TGTGCCAGCAGCCATGGTTGGGGCAGAACCAACTATGGCTACACCTTC. This encodes CASSHGWGRTNYGYTF.

CDR3 region: CASSLPEDTVPSRLGTGELFF. DNA of the CDR3: TGTGCCAGCAGCCTCCCTGAGGACACAGTACCATCGAGACTAGGAACCGGGGAGCTGTTTTTT. The rearrangement links TRBV7-9 to TRBJ2-2; D is perhaps TRBD2 (6 bases). The germline CDR1 and CDR2 sequences are SEHNR and FQNEAQ (reference sequence). V was pared by 5 bases and J by 5 bases, with 33 bases between. This CDR3 region has 21 residues.

This clonotype was found many times. The chain uses TRBV10-1 and TRBJ1-1, with 7 positions matching TRBD1. The germline CDR1 and CDR2 sequences are WNHNN and SYGVQD (reference sequence). This CDR3 comprises 13 residues. With 5 bases clipped from V and 5 bases from J, the junction kept 5 bases outside the gene matches. CDR3: CASSTTGATEAFF. The DNA for the CDR3 is TGCGCCAGCAGTACTACAGGGGCAACTGAAGCTTTCTTT.

This clonotype was observed a few times. J is TRBJ2-2 and V is TRBV2, with D possibly TRBD1 on 6 matching bases. Germline CDR1 SNHLY, CDR2 FYNNEI. The V gene lost 5 bases and the J gene lost 5 bases, with 9 bases spanning the gap. The CDR3 spans 13 residues. CDR3 amino acids: CASSWTETGELFF. The CDR3 DNA reads as TGTGCCAGCAGTTGGACAGAAACCGGGGAGCTGTTTTTT.

This clonotype was counted only a few times. The gene calls are TRBV7-6 and TRBJ2-5; TRBD2 agrees at 8 bases. J lost 6 bases, V lost 3 bases, and 3 bases had no gene match. The CDR3 extends over 13 amino acids. Germline CDR1 is SGHVS and CDR2 is FNYEAQ. The CDR3 region has the DNA TGTGCCAGCAGCTTTGGCGGGGGGAAGACCCAGTACTTC. Residues: CASSFGGGKTQYF.

This clonotype was found a few times. The V gene is TRBV19, the J gene TRBJ2-1, with TRBD2 identical over 7 bases. The V gene's germline CDR1 is LNHDA and CDR2 SQIVND (reference sequence). This CDR3 spans 15 amino acids. With V trimmed by 5 bases and J by 3 bases, 7 bases remained unmatched. The CDR3 protein is CASSSLTSSYNEQFF. The CDR3 DNA follows: TGTGCCAGTAGTTCGTTGACTAGCAGCTACAATGAGCAGTTCTTC.

Worth noting for this clonotype: A read error is possible here, since a much larger clone lies one base away. The rearrangement joins TRBV20-1 to TRBJ2-1; D may be TRBD2 (5 bases). Germline CDR1 and CDR2: DFQATT and SNEGSKA (reference sequence). The CDR3 has 12 residues. V shed 6 bases and J shed 5 bases, with 11 bases lying between them. CDR3 in DNA: TGCAGTGCGCCGGGGTCCCACAATGAGCAGTTCTTC. This gives the protein CSAPGSHNEQFF.

The J gene is TRBJ2-3, the V gene TRBV14, with a tentative D call TRBD2 (6 bases). This CDR3 region has 15 residues. Trimming shortened V by 5 bases and J by 2 bases, and 14 bases separated the two germline ends. The germline CDR1 and CDR2 sequences are SGHDN and FVKESK. The CDR3 coding sequence is TGTGCCAGCAGCGGGACTCTGATCTCCACAGATACGCAGTATTTT. It encodes CASSGTLISTDTQYF.

This clonotype was seen a handful of times. The chain combines TRBV3-1 with TRBJ1-1, with TRBD1 matching over 7 bases. Germline CDR1 and CDR2: LGHDT and YNNKEL (reference sequence). The CDR3 consists of 11 residues. The trim removed 5 bases at V and 8 bases at J, leaving 2 bases unmatched. CDR3 sequence: CASSADREAFF. The CDR3, as DNA: TGTGCCAGCAGCGCGGACAGGGAAGCTTTCTTT.

V gene TRBV6-1 combines with J gene TRBJ1-2; D remains ambiguous. The V gene lost 3 bases and the J gene lost 8 bases, with 7 bases spanning the gap. CDR1 MNHNS and CDR2 SASEGT come from the germline V gene. This CDR3 is built from 11 residues. CDR3 DNA sequence: TGTGCCAGCAGTGACTTCCGGGGCTACACCTTC. This sequence encodes CASSDFRGYTF.

This chain joins TRBV2 and TRBJ2-1, with 8 positions matching TRBD2. V was clipped by 8 bases and J by 10 bases; unmatched bases: 16. The length of the CDR3 is 15 residues. Germline V gives CDR1 SNHLY, CDR2 FYNNEI. The CDR3 DNA follows: TGTGCCAGCTCGGTCAACGGGGGGGTGATTTCGGAGCAGTTCTTC. This encodes CASSVNGGVISEQFF. Full variable domain (remainder filled in from reference TRBV2 and TRBJ2-1): EPEVTQTPSHQVTQMGQEVILRCVPISNHLYFYWYRQILGQKVEFLVSFYNNEISEKSEIFDDQFSVERPDGSNFTLKIRSTKLEDSAMYFCASSVNGGVISEQFFGPGTRLTVL.